This T cell receptor beta chain comes out of a study of OX40 agonist ivuxolimab in advanced cancers. The germline V gene has CDR1 SGHDN and CDR2 FVKESK. CDR3 length: 14 amino acids. Trimming took off 4 bases at V and 0 bases at J, with 10 bases between the two ends. Data came from immunoSEQ multiplex PCR; TCRdb stores just in-frame clones and leaves some out. This table holds 35,000 to 40,000 clones, approximately 80% found once. The rearrangement joins TRBV14 to TRBJ2-7, with D unresolved. The starting material was CD4+ or CD8+ T cells sorted from blood, obtained in a trial of the OX40 agonist ivuxolimab. The receptor was isolated from an adult with an advanced solid tumor such as melanoma, head and neck, liver or kidney cancer. The CDR3 sequence is CASSLTAVSYEQYF. DNA for the CDR3: TGTGCCAGCAGCCTAACGGCGGTCTCCTACGAGCAGTACTTC. The full variable domain, in which reference TRBV14 and TRBJ2-7 provide the parts outside the CDR3, is EAGVTQFPSHSVIEKGQTVTLRCDPISGHDNLYWYRRVMGKEIKFLLHFVKESKQDESGMPNNRFLAERTGGTYSTLKVQPAELEDSGVYFCASSLTAVSYEQYFGPGTRLTVT.